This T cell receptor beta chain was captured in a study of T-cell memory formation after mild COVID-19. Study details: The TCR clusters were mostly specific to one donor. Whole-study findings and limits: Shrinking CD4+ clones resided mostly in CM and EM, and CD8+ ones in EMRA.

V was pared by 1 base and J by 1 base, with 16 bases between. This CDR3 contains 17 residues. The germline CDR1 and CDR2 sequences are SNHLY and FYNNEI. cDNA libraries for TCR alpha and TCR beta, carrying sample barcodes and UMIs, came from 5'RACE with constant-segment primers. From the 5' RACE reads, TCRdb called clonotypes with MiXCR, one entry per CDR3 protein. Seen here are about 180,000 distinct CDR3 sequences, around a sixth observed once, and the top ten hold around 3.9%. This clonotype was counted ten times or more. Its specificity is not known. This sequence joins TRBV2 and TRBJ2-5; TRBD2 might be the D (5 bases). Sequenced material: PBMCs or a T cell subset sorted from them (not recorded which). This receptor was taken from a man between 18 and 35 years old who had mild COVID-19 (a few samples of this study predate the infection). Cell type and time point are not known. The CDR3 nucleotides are TGTGCCAGCAGTGAAGGGGGTTCTTGGGGAGCCCAAGAGACCCAGTACTTC. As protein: CASSEGGSWGAQETQYF.